This is a list of T cell receptor beta chains from one sample in a study of blood T cell repertoires in COVID-19. Profiling relied on immunoSEQ multiplex PCR, and the TCRdb table lists in-frame clones only, not all of them. The sample lists about 270,000 clones, around 86% occurring once. The sequencing sample was made of PBMCs or T cells enriched from blood (not recorded which). Receptors were obtained from a woman aged 18-29 years who had recovered from COVID-19. Both conserved end residues are part of each CDR3. D genes are given only for firm matches. Clone size is stated in some rows and not others, as once, few, many or a class when expanded.

v_call	j_call	clone_size	d_call	cdr3_aa	cdr3_nt
TRBV27	TRBJ2-7	NA	TRBD1	CASSSTYRGPYEQYF	TGTGCCAGCAGTTCCACATACAGGGGACCCTACGAGCAGTACTTC
TRBV18	TRBJ1-1	NA	NA	CASSPRTRNTEAFF	TGTGCCAGCTCACCAAGGACACGGAACACTGAAGCTTTCTTT
TRBV12-5	TRBJ2-1	NA	TRBD2	CASGISGRSYNEQFF	TGTGCTAGTGGTATTAGCGGGAGGTCCTACAATGAGCAGTTCTTC
TRBV19	TRBJ1-5	NA	NA	CASSRTFSNQPQHF	TGTGCCAGTAGTAGGACATTTAGCAATCAGCCCCAGCATTTT
TRBV5-1	TRBJ2-1	NA	TRBD2	CASSFGAGGLQVYNEQFF	TGCGCCAGCAGCTTTGGCGCGGGAGGGCTCCAGGTCTACAATGAGCAGTTCTTC
TRBV30	TRBJ2-7	NA	TRBD2	CAWSISGGADEQYF	TGTGCCTGGAGTATAAGCGGGGGGGCCGACGAGCAGTACTTC
TRBV6-5	TRBJ1-5	NA	TRBD1	CASNWQGVNQPQHF	TGTGCCAGCAACTGGCAGGGGGTGAATCAGCCCCAGCATTTT
TRBV29-1	TRBJ2-1	NA	TRBD1	CSARGTANNEQFF	TGCAGCGCGAGGGGGACAGCGAACAATGAGCAGTTCTTC
TRBV4-3	TRBJ2-7	NA	TRBD1	CASSRGQGAPYEQYF	TGCGCCAGCAGCCGTGGACAGGGGGCACCCTACGAGCAGTACTTC
TRBV28	TRBJ2-3	NA	TRBD2	CASSLWREPPGDTQYF	TGTGCCAGCAGTTTATGGCGGGAGCCCCCGGGGGATACGCAGTATTTT
TRBV2	TRBJ2-1	NA	TRBD2	CASSTEGGTTEFF	TGTGCCAGCAGCACAGAGGGCGGGACTACCGAGTTCTTC
TRBV5-1	TRBJ2-5	NA	NA	CASSVWVEQETQYF	TGCGCCAGCAGCGTGTGGGTGGAGCAAGAGACCCAGTACTTC
TRBV10-3	TRBJ2-5	few	NA	CAISERLAGEGETQYF	TGTGCCATCAGTGAACGTCTAGCAGGGGAAGGGGAGACCCAGTACTTC
TRBV6-5	TRBJ2-2	NA	NA	CASSSGVAPTGELFF	TGTGCCAGCTCCTCCGGGGTGGCTCCCACCGGGGAGCTGTTTTTT
TRBV18	TRBJ2-7	NA	NA	CASSTTGLPYEQYF	TGTGCCAGCTCAACCACGGGACTTCCATACGAGCAGTACTTC
TRBV15	TRBJ2-7	NA	TRBD2	CATSGDYPYEQYF	TGTGCCACCAGTGGGGACTATCCCTACGAGCAGTACTTC
TRBV5-1	TRBJ1-3	NA	TRBD1	CASSPGTGTGISGNTIYF	TGCGCCAGCAGCCCAGGAACCGGGACAGGGATCTCTGGAAACACCATATATTTT
TRBV10-1	TRBJ2-1	NA	TRBD2	CASSESRAGGPNEQFF	TGCGCCAGCAGTGAGTCGAGAGCGGGGGGACCCAATGAGCAGTTCTTC
TRBV7-8	TRBJ2-5	few	NA	CASRGWLGLGETQYF	TGTGCCAGCAGGGGGTGGTTGGGGCTAGGCGAGACCCAGTACTTC
TRBV15	TRBJ1-1	once	NA	CATSRDRANQNTEAFF	TGTGCCACCAGCAGAGATCGAGCTAACCAGAACACTGAAGCTTTCTTT
TRBV11-2	TRBJ1-6	NA	NA	CASSLGGKFLHF	TGTGCCAGCAGCTTAGGAGGGAAGTTCCTCCACTTT
TRBV19	TRBJ2-3	NA	NA	CASSPRGADTQYF	TGTGCCAGTAGCCCCCGGGGGGCGGATACGCAGTATTTT
TRBV4-1	TRBJ2-7	NA	TRBD2	CASSHHPGLVTYEQYF	TGCGCCAGCAGCCACCACCCGGGACTAGTTACGTACGAGCAGTACTTC
TRBV2	TRBJ2-2	NA	NA	CASSVRQGGGTGELFF	TGTGCCAGCAGTGTCCGGCAGGGAGGCGGCACCGGGGAGCTGTTTTTT
TRBV25-1	TRBJ2-5	NA	TRBD2	CASTGPGTSGGETQYF	TGTGCCAGCACTGGACCCGGGACTAGCGGGGGAGAGACCCAGTACTTC
TRBV12-5	TRBJ2-2	NA	NA	CASGLQESGELFF	TGTGCTAGTGGTCTACAGGAATCCGGGGAGCTGTTTTTT
TRBV19	TRBJ1-1	NA	NA	CASSIGTFPMNTEAFF	TGTGCCAGTAGTATAGGAACGTTTCCTATGAACACTGAAGCTTTCTTT
TRBV23-1	TRBJ1-5	NA	NA	CASSQPREGSQPQHF	TGCGCCAGCAGTCAACCCAGGGAGGGTAGTCAGCCCCAGCATTTT
TRBV5-4	TRBJ1-2	NA	NA	CASSWGPRLNYGYTF	TGTGCCAGCAGCTGGGGGCCACGACTTAACTATGGCTACACCTTC